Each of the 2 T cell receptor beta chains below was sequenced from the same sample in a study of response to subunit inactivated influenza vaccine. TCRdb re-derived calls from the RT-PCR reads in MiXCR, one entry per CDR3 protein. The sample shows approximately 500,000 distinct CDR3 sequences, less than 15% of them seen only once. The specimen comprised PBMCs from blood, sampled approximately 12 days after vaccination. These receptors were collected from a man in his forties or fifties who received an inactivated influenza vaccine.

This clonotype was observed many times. As DNA, the CDR3 is TGCAGTGCTAGAGGGGGGTATACTAGCACAGATACGCAGTATTTT. It encodes CSARGGYTSTDTQYF. This chain joins TRBV20-1 and TRBJ2-3; tentatively, D is TRBD1 or TRBD2 (5 bases each). Germline V lookup: CDR1 DFQATT, CDR2 SNEGSKA (reference sequence). The V end was cut by 1 base, the J end by 0 bases, with 11 bases between. The CDR3 has 15 amino acids.

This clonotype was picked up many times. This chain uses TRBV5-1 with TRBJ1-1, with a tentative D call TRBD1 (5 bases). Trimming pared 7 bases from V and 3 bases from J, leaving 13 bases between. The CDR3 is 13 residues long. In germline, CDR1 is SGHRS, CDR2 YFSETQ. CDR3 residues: CASRRTIDTEAFF. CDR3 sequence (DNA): TGCGCCAGCCGACGGACAATTGACACTGAAGCTTTCTTT.